Described below is a single TCR beta chain sequence and its context. Its antigen is not identified. The data belong to a study of radiotherapy plus CTLA-4 blockade in lung cancer. Study-level background: Objective response rate was 15% to 20%; disease control rate, around 31%.

CDR3 length equals 13 residues. With V trimmed by 3 bases and J by 5 bases, 0 bases remained unmatched. The germline V gene has CDR1 KGHSH and CDR2 LQKENI. Study outcomes and limitations: Per reports, early blood T cell clone dynamics, plus interferon-beta, forecast response most strongly. Researchers report tumor-derived TCR clones expanding in blood after radiotherapy plus ipilimumab.

People whose metastatic non-small-cell lung cancer was chemo-refractory got focal radiation along with CTLA-4 blockade by ipilimumab. Here immunoSEQ multiplex PCR was the method, and the copy in TCRdb shows in-frame clones only, minus some. The sample shows 120,000 or so clones, nearly 80% of them seen only once. Here the sequenced sample was peripheral blood, taken from a patient treated with radiotherapy plus ipilimumab. The receptor was derived from a human donor with non-small cell lung cancer who had a partial response to radiotherapy plus ipilimumab. The chain couples TRBV18 to TRBJ1-5, with 8 bases that match TRBD1. The chain's CDR3 is CASSPDRDQPQHF. The CDR3 DNA reads as TGTGCCAGCTCACCGGACAGGGATCAGCCCCAGCATTTT.